This TCR beta chain was identified in a study of blood T cell repertoires in COVID-19. Repertoires were generated with immunoSEQ multiplex PCR, while TCRdb's copy carries only in-frame clones and drops some. The sample comprises approximately 120,000 clones, around 85% of which are singletons, and around 4.5% rests with the top ten. V lost 1 base to trimming and J lost 2 bases; unmatched junction nucleotides: 11. Germline CDR1 MNHEY, CDR2 SVGEGT. This CDR3 has 18 amino acids. Sequencing was performed on peripheral blood. This receptor was obtained from a human donor in a cohort sampled during active COVID-19. The chain recombines TRBV6-2 or TRBV6-3 with TRBJ2-3; 8 bases agree with TRBD2. In DNA, the CDR3 is TGTGCCAGCAGTTACTTCCCTCCGGGCGGGAGGACCACAGATACGCAGTATTTT. Translated, it gives CASSYFPPGGRTTDTQYF.